This TCR beta chain was obtained from a study of regulatory T cells in long-lasting Graves disease. Study summary: Graves' patients, newly diagnosed, had taken antithyroid drugs under 3 months.

Time point reported: newly diagnosed GD, antithyroid drugs for less than 3 months. Extracted PBMC RNA gave rise to the TCR library. Study-level points and caveats: Persistent patients had more shared public clonotypes (2,741) than new patients (approximately 920). Those with persistent Graves' had less TCR diversity than newly diagnosed patients.

This clonotype was picked up many times. The antigen is undetermined. Germline V CDR1 and CDR2: SGHVS, FQNEAQ. This CDR3 has 14 amino acids. Trimming removed 3 bases at V and 4 bases at J, with 11 bases between. Library construction for TCR beta used iRepertoire HTBI primers and Arm-PCR of CDR3 regions. TCRdb re-analysed the multiplex PCR reads in MiXCR, keeping a single row per CDR3 protein. The sample comprises a few hundred thousand distinct CDR3 sequences, 12% of which are singletons, and 15% to 20% rests with the top ten. These data also formed part of another study, on T cells in Graves' hyperthyroidism and ophthalmopathy.

The chain uses TRBV7-8 and TRBJ2-3; D is ambiguous. The sample consisted of peripheral blood mononuclear cells (PBMCs), taken at new diagnosis, from a patient treated with antithyroid drugs. The sequence came from a woman in her late teens or twenties with Graves disease. The CDR3 reads CASSFDLRADTQYF. The CDR3 DNA reads as TGTGCCAGCAGCTTTGATCTTCGGGCAGATACGCAGTATTTT.